Shown below are 20 T cell receptor beta chains from a single sample sequenced in a study of regulatory T cells in long-lasting Graves disease (dated by TCRdb to the early 2020s). The library was produced with multiplex PCR. The data were produced on an Illumina HiSeq 4000. CDR3 regions were amplified by Arm-PCR with iRepertoire HTBI primers to construct TCR beta libraries. TCRdb reanalyzed the raw reads on its own, using fastp at Q25 for trimming and MiXCR for clone calling, and kept in-frame beta chains. Rows matching on CDR3 protein sequence are summarized as one entry with the most common DNA and genes. This sample lists a few hundred thousand distinct CDR3 sequences; 20% to 25% were detected once. Roughly 7% of the sample rests with the top ten. The time point label of this sample denotes: persistent/refractory GD, antithyroid drugs over 5 years with positive TRAb. For both TCR sequencing and RNA sequencing, RNA was extracted from PBMCs in TRIzol.

The sample consisted of peripheral blood mononuclear cells (PBMCs), taken when the disease was refractory, from a patient treated with antithyroid drugs. These receptors originate from a female donor with Graves disease.

The V gene is TRBV6-5, the J gene TRBJ1-5; D possibly corresponds to TRBD1 (6 bases). Trimming pared 3 bases from V and 2 bases from J, leaving 17 bases between. The CDR3 loop spans 17 amino acids. Germline assignment: CDR1 MNHEY and CDR2 SVGAGI. The CDR3 protein is CASSYRGAGWGNQPQHF. The CDR3 nucleotides read TGTGCCAGCAGTTATCGGGGGGCAGGTTGGGGCAATCAGCCCCAGCATTTT.

As DNA, the CDR3 is TGTGCCAGCAGTCCGAAGGCGAACACCGGGGAGCTGTTTTTT. Translated, it gives CASSPKANTGELFF. The rearrangement links TRBV28 to TRBJ2-2, with unresolved D. Germline V gives CDR1 MDHEN, CDR2 SYDVKM. The CDR3 contains 14 residues. Trimming shortened V by 5 bases and J by 0 bases, and 7 bases separated the two germline ends. The full variable domain, rest sourced from reference TRBV28 and TRBJ2-2, is DVKVTQSSRYLVKRTGEKVFLECVQDMDHENMFWYRQDPGLGLRLIYFSYDVKMKEKGDIPEGYSVSREKKERFSLILESASTNQTSMYLCASSPKANTGELFFGEGSRLTVL.

This clonotype has ten or more counts. This rearrangement joins TRBV20-1 to TRBJ2-2; D is perhaps TRBD2 (5 bases). Germline CDR1 and CDR2: DFQATT and SNEGSKA (reference sequence). V was cut by 5 bases and J by 5 bases, with 15 bases left in between. The CDR3 runs to 14 residues. Here the CDR3 DNA reads TGCAGTGCTTCCACTGTACGAGGGACCGGGGAGCTGTTTTTT. It codes for CSASTVRGTGELFF.

To note about this clonotype: This may be a read error, as it is one base from a much larger clone. V usage is TRBV30 and J usage is TRBJ1-4; D is ambiguous. V dropped 3 bases and J dropped 8 bases, with 10 bases sitting between them. This CDR3 region has 12 residues. Germline V gives CDR1 GTSNPN, CDR2 SVGIG (reference sequence). Here the CDR3 reads CAWRVLREKLFF. DNA of the CDR3: TGTGCCTGGAGAGTCCTGAGAGAAAAACTGTTTTTT.

The chain is built from TRBV6-2 or TRBV6-3 and TRBJ1-2, with a tentative D call TRBD1 (5 bases). V lost 6 bases and J 4 bases, leaving 12 bases between the germline ends. The CDR3 has 13 residues. The germline V gene has CDR1 MNHEY and CDR2 SVGEGT. CDR3 protein: CASRGGDGYGYTF. The CDR3 nucleotides are TGTGCCAGCAGGGGAGGGGACGGCTATGGCTACACCTTC.

The chain has TRBV19 and TRBJ2-3; 8 bases align to TRBD2. Germline CDR1 reads LNHDA; CDR2 reads SQIVND (reference sequence). V shed 9 bases, J shed 0 bases, and the junction held 8 bases outside the gene matches. CDR3 size: 15 residues. The CDR3 is CASASTSGSTDTQYF. The CDR3 coding sequence is TGTGCCAGCGCCTCAACTAGCGGTAGCACAGATACGCAGTATTTT.

V usage is TRBV3-1 and J usage is TRBJ1-2; D ambiguous. Trimming stripped 2 bases from V and 3 bases from J, with 10 bases between. Germline values: CDR1 LGHDT, CDR2 YNNKEL (reference sequence). The CDR3 loop spans 14 amino acids. CDR3 region: CASSQQDPYYGYTF. The CDR3 nucleotides are TGTGCCAGCAGCCAACAAGACCCTTACTATGGCTACACCTTC. Complete variable domain (other parts from reference TRBV3-1 and TRBJ1-2): DTAVSQTPKYLVTQMGNDKSIKCEQNLGHDTMYWYKQDSKKFLKIMFSYNNKELIINETVPNRFSPKSPDKAHLNLHINSLELGDSAVYFCASSQQDPYYGYTFGSGTRLTVV.

V and J are TRBV27 and TRBJ2-7; no clear D gene. The V end was cut by 6 bases, the J end by 10 bases, with 13 bases between. The CDR3 has 11 residues. CDR1 and CDR2 (germline): MNHEY, SMNVEV (reference sequence). CDR3 residues: CASSIGKVQYF. CDR3 DNA: TGTGCCAGCAGCATCGGTAAGGTTCAGTACTTC.

The table lists this clonotype with many counts. The CDR3 DNA is TGTGCCAGCAGTTTACAGGAGAGGATTTCACCCCTCCACTTT. Its protein is CASSLQERISPLHF. The chain recombines TRBV12-3 or TRBV12-4 with TRBJ1-6; D is unclear. CDR3 length: 14 residues. The V gene lost 2 bases and the J gene lost 9 bases, with 11 bases spanning the gap.

The V call is TRBV12-5, the J call TRBJ2-1; no clear D. The germline CDR1 and CDR2 sequences are LGHNT and FRNRAP. V lost 5 bases and J 1 base, leaving 15 bases between the germline ends. CDR3 length: 16 amino acids. The CDR3, as DNA: TGTGCTAGTGGTCCCGAGAAGGGCCCGTCCTACAATGAGCAGTTCTTC. Translation: CASGPEKGPSYNEQFF.

The J gene is TRBJ2-2, the V gene TRBV11-2; TRBD2 matches 7 bases. Per the germline V gene, CDR1 is SGHAT and CDR2 is FQNNGV. Trimming took 6 bases from V and 2 from J; bases not matched to a gene: 12. The CDR3 consists of 17 residues. This CDR3 is CASSPIRLAVNTGELFF. Here the CDR3 DNA reads TGTGCCAGCAGTCCCATCCGGCTAGCGGTTAACACCGGGGAGCTGTTTTTT.

This clonotype was counted at least ten times. The gene calls are TRBV12-3 or TRBV12-4 and TRBJ1-1; possibly TRBD1 for D (5 bases). The CDR3 extends over 15 amino acids. The germline V and J ends were trimmed by 5 bases and 1 base, with 14 bases remaining between them. CDR3 sequence (DNA): TGTGCCAGCAGTCGGGGAGGGGTGGAGAACACTGAAGCTTTCTTT. It specifies CASSRGGVENTEAFF.

This clonotype occurred many times. The chain has TRBV5-6 and TRBJ2-7, with D perhaps given as TRBD1 or TRBD2 (5 bases each). This CDR3 contains 13 residues. The V gene's germline CDR1 is SGHDT and CDR2 YYEEEE. The V and J ends lost 4 bases and 5 bases respectively, with 13 bases between them. CDR3 sequence reads: CASSPPGRDEQYF. CDR3 DNA sequence: TGTGCCAGCAGCCCCCCGGGACGGGACGAGCAGTACTTC. Variable domain in full (rest from reference TRBV5-6 and TRBJ2-7): DAGVTQSPTHLIKTRGQQVTLRCSPKSGHDTVSWYQQALGQGPQFIFQYYEEEERQRGNFPDRFSGHQFPNYSSELNVNALLLGDSALYLCASSPPGRDEQYFGPGTRLTVT.

Concerning this clonotype: A much larger clone is a single base away; this may be a read error. The chain joins TRBV6-5 to TRBJ2-4; the D gene is possibly TRBD1 (5 bases). Between the trimmed V and J ends, which lost 0 bases and 5 bases, there was a span of 11 bases. This CDR3 region has 15 residues. CDR1 is MNHEY, CDR2 SVGAGI, per germline. For the CDR3, the DNA is TGTGCCAGCAGTTACTCGTTTGGGGCCCAAAACATTCAGTACTTC. Its protein is CASSYSFGAQNIQYF.

About this clonotype itself: This sequence may be a read error, since a much larger clone differs from it by one base. V and J are TRBV7-2 and TRBJ2-7, with TRBD2 identical over 9 bases. Germline V gives CDR1 SGHTA, CDR2 FQGNSA. CDR3 length: 16 amino acids. CDR3 bases: TGTGCCAGCAGCTTATTGGCGGGGGGGAGCTCCTACGAGCGGTACTTC. The encoded protein is CASSLLAGGSSYERYF.

This clonotype was recorded many times. The rearrangement uses TRBV28 and TRBJ2-7, with 12 bases fitting TRBD1. V lost 5 bases and J lost 4; bases outside the gene matches: 6. CDR3 length: 15 residues. The germline V gene has CDR1 MDHEN and CDR2 SYDVKM. The CDR3 protein is CASSPGTGGGYEQYF. The CDR3 nucleotides read TGTGCCAGCAGTCCAGGGACAGGGGGCGGGTACGAGCAGTACTTC.

This clonotype was seen ten or more times. This rearrangement joins TRBV12-3 or TRBV12-4 to TRBJ2-7; D not resolved. Trimming stripped 0 bases from V and 5 bases from J, with 8 bases between. This CDR3 region has 13 residues. The CDR3 protein is CASSLASYHEQYF. CDR3 in DNA: TGTGCCAGCAGTTTAGCATCTTACCACGAGCAGTACTTC.

This clonotype has at least ten counts. V gene TRBV19 combines with J gene TRBJ2-7; D remains ambiguous. V lost 3 bases to trimming and J lost 0 bases, with 15 bases between them. The CDR3 totals 16 residues. The germline gives CDR1 LNHDA, CDR2 SQIVND (reference sequence). CDR3 protein: CASSIMRTSSSYEQYF. The CDR3 region has the DNA TGTGCCAGTAGTATTATGCGAACGTCGAGCTCCTACGAGCAGTACTTC.

CDR3 loop: CASSLGGVWGYTF. The CDR3 nucleotides are TGTGCCAGCAGCTTAGGAGGAGTGTGGGGCTACACCTTC. This sequence joins TRBV7-2 and TRBJ1-2; D not resolved. The CDR3 runs to 13 residues. Germline V gene data show CDR1 as SGHTA and CDR2 as FQGNSA. Trimming removed 1 base at V and 8 bases at J, with 11 bases between.

The rearrangement uses TRBV18 and TRBJ1-5; TRBD1 matches at 7 bases. CDR1 KGHSH and CDR2 LQKENI come from the germline V gene. This CDR3 is built from 14 residues. J was trimmed by 5 bases and V by 5 bases; bases with no gene match: 6. CDR3 residues: CASSKGARDQPQHF. CDR3 nucleotides: TGTGCCAGCTCAAAGGGGGCGCGGGATCAGCCCCAGCATTTT.